What follows are 30 T cell receptor beta chains derived from one specimen sequenced in a study of CXCR3-negative and CXCR3-positive naive CD8 T cells. UMI-labeled 5' RACE TRB cDNA libraries were prepared from the cells. Following a re-call of the 5' RACE reads, TCRdb has one entry per CDR3 protein and lacks DNA. The table lists about 130,000 distinct CDR3 sequences. The specimen was naive CXCR3- CD8+ T cells from blood. The subset: CD45RO-CCR7+CD27+CD95- naive CD8+ T cells lacking CXCR3 (TNR3-). The receptors were sampled from a human donor in good health. Some clones in this sample may be carry-over from other donors' samples.

CDR3 protein: CASSQEVVWGLTVEETQYF. This chain links TRBV14 with TRBJ2-5; there is no DNA to check the TCRdb D call of TRBD2. The CDR3 length is 19 residues. Germline assignment: CDR1 SGHDN and CDR2 FVKESK.

The gene calls are TRBV20-1 and TRBJ2-1; as DNA is missing, the TRBD2 call by TCRdb cannot be tested. The CDR3 loop spans 19 amino acids. Per the germline V gene, CDR1 is DFQATT and CDR2 is SNEGSKA (reference sequence). CDR3 amino acids: CSARDLEGPTSGSYNEQFF.

This chain joins TRBV20-1 and TRBJ2-7. The CDR3 contains 12 residues. From germline, CDR1 is DFQATT and CDR2 SNEGSKA (reference sequence). CDR3 protein: CSAAYATYEQYF.

This chain connects TRBV29-1 to TRBJ2-2; the D call of TRBD1 rests on TCRdb alone, since no DNA is present to check it. Germline CDR1 is SQVTM and CDR2 is ANQGSEA. CDR3 length: 13 residues. The CDR3 spells CSANQGFAGELFF.

This chain joins TRBV16 and TRBJ1-2; TCRdb picks TRBD1, but there is no DNA to check that call. Germline values: CDR1 KGHSY, CDR2 FQNENV. This CDR3 is 16 amino acids long. CDR3 sequence: CASSQALQGGNDGYTF.

The chain links TRBV20-1 to TRBJ2-4; TCRdb's D gene call, TRBD2, goes unchecked for lack of DNA. Per the germline V gene, CDR1 is DFQATT and CDR2 is SNEGSKA (reference sequence). This CDR3 has 17 residues. The CDR3 reads CSAPPGTSGIHRDIQYF.

This rearrangement joins TRBV28 to TRBJ2-7; TCRdb's D gene call, TRBD2, goes unchecked for lack of DNA. The CDR3 contains 14 residues. Germline CDR1 MDHEN, CDR2 SYDVKM. The CDR3 protein is CASSSSLGVYEQYF.

This chain uses TRBV5-1 with TRBJ1-1. The CDR3 sequence is 16 residues long. CDR1 SGHRS and CDR2 YFSETQ come from the germline V gene. CDR3 amino acids: CASSLALGGAAFEAFF.

The rearrangement links TRBV6-6 to TRBJ2-5. This CDR3 is 15 amino acids long. Germline CDR1 and CDR2: MNHNY and SVGAGI (reference sequence). The chain's CDR3 is CASSYSTSGGETQYF.

This chain joins TRBV27 and TRBJ1-5; TCRdb lists TRBD1, though no DNA is available to test this call. Germline V gene sequence: CDR1 MNHEY, CDR2 SMNVEV (reference sequence). This CDR3 is built from 14 residues. CDR3: CASSQGLGNQPQHF.

CDR3 in amino acids: CASSDSLHSSGANVLTF. V is TRBV12-3 or TRBV12-4 and J is TRBJ2-6; with no DNA, the TCRdb D assignment of TRBD2 cannot be verified. The CDR3 consists of 17 residues.

V is TRBV13 and J is TRBJ2-2; TCRdb lists TRBD1, though no DNA is available to test this call. Germline V gene lookup returns CDR1 PRHDT and CDR2 FYEKMQ (reference sequence). This CDR3 contains 13 residues. The CDR3 spells CASNDRNTGELFF.

This chain joins TRBV28 and TRBJ2-1; the D call of TRBD2 rests on TCRdb alone, since no DNA is present to check it. Germline CDR1 is MDHEN and CDR2 is SYDVKM. The CDR3 covers 15 residues. The chain's CDR3 is CASSFELAGYNEQFF.

The V and J genes are TRBV28 and TRBJ2-2; as DNA is missing, the TRBD1 call by TCRdb cannot be tested. Germline CDR1 MDHEN, CDR2 SYDVKM. This CDR3 is built from 15 residues. This chain's CDR3 is CASSFRGRKAGELFF.

The V gene is TRBV2, the J gene TRBJ2-4. The CDR3 has 18 amino acids. Germline V gene sequence: CDR1 SNHLY, CDR2 FYNNEI. CDR3 sequence reads: CASSEALSADWTKNIQYF.

The CDR3 protein is CASSLEAGGSNTEAFF. The chain combines TRBV5-1 with TRBJ1-1; TCRdb lists TRBD1, though no DNA is available to test this call. Germline values: CDR1 SGHRS, CDR2 YFSETQ. CDR3 length equals 16 residues.

The chain is built from TRBV10-3 and TRBJ1-2; the TRBD1 assignment by TCRdb is unverifiable without DNA. The CDR3 extends over 15 amino acids. Germline V lookup: CDR1 ENHRY, CDR2 SYGVKD. CDR3 protein: CATWDRAAPSYGYTF.

The rearrangement uses TRBV6-2 or TRBV6-3 and TRBJ2-5; TCRdb names TRBD2, which stays unverified in the absence of DNA. This CDR3 spans 19 amino acids. Germline lookup yields CDR1 MNHEY and CDR2 SVGEGT. CDR3 in amino acids: CASRPQRLAGGHLQETQYF.

The chain joins TRBV27 to TRBJ2-3; TCRdb picks TRBD2, but there is no DNA to check that call. CDR1 is MNHEY, CDR2 SMNVEV, per germline (reference sequence). The CDR3 is made up of 15 amino acids. CDR3 protein: CASRILAGVRDTQYF.

This chain uses TRBV27 with TRBJ2-3. The CDR3 is 11 amino acids. Looked up from germline, CDR1 is MNHEY and CDR2 is SMNVEV (reference sequence). CDR3 region: CASSLYDTQYF.

J is TRBJ2-7 and V is TRBV5-1; TCRdb gives TRBD1 as the D gene, but with no DNA this cannot be confirmed. From germline, CDR1 is SGHRS and CDR2 YFSETQ. The CDR3 has 14 amino acids. The CDR3 sequence is CASSFLNPRDEQYF.

The chain is built from TRBV5-1 and TRBJ1-1; TCRdb selects TRBD1, and the lack of DNA leaves this call unchecked. The CDR3 runs 15 residues. CDR1 and CDR2 (germline): SGHRS, YFSETQ. The CDR3 reads CASSYQQGSNTEAFF. Drawing the rest from reference TRBV5-1 and TRBJ1-1, the complete variable domain is KAGVTQTPRYLIKTRGQQVTLSCSPISGHRSVSWYQQTPGQGLQFLFEYFSETQRNKGNFPGRFSGRQFSNSRSEMNVSTLELGDSALYLCASSYQQGSNTEAFFGQGTRLTVV.

This sequence joins TRBV15 and TRBJ1-1; the D gene TCRdb calls, TRBD1, cannot be checked with no DNA. Germline values: CDR1 LNHNV, CDR2 YYDKDF (reference sequence). The CDR3 consists of 14 residues. CDR3 region: CATSRRDGNTEAFF.

The chain links TRBV4-3 to TRBJ1-2. The CDR3 loop spans 15 amino acids. CDR1 LGHNA and CDR2 YSLEER come from the germline V gene. CDR3 sequence: CASSHLTGRGGGYTF.

This chain links TRBV9 with TRBJ2-1; as DNA is missing, the TRBD2 call by TCRdb cannot be tested. In germline, CDR1 is SGDLS, CDR2 YYNGEE. The CDR3 has 15 residues. The CDR3 protein is CTSSVGLAGYNEQFF. The entire variable domain, with the rest obtained from reference TRBV9 and TRBJ2-1, is as follows: DSGVTQTPKHLITATGQRVTLRCSPRSGDLSVYWYQQSLDQGLQFLIQYYNGEERAKGNILERFSAQQFPDLHSELNLSSLELGDSALYFCTSSVGLAGYNEQFFGPGTRLTVL.

The CDR3 protein is CASGPHGEQYF. The V call is TRBV7-9, the J call TRBJ2-7; the TCRdb D gene call, TRBD2, has no DNA to confirm it. The CDR3 length is 11 residues. Germline V gene sequence: CDR1 SEHNR, CDR2 FQNEAQ (reference sequence).

V gene TRBV27 combines with J gene TRBJ1-1; TCRdb picks TRBD1, but there is no DNA to check that call. The CDR3 covers 14 residues. Per germline, CDR1 MNHEY and CDR2 SMNVEV (reference sequence). This chain's CDR3 is CASSFLRGYTEAFF.

The chain joins TRBV4-2 to TRBJ2-1; TCRdb gives TRBD2 as the D gene, but with no DNA this cannot be confirmed. The germline gives CDR1 LGHNA, CDR2 YNFKEQ. The CDR3 runs to 14 residues. The CDR3 reads CASSPGLAGHEQFF.

The chain recombines TRBV12-3 or TRBV12-4 with TRBJ2-3. The CDR3 runs 12 residues. The CDR3: CASSLAASTQYF.

This chain connects TRBV5-1 to TRBJ2-3; absent DNA, TCRdb's TRBD2 call cannot be checked. This CDR3 comprises 15 residues. Germline CDR1 SGHRS, CDR2 YFSETQ. CDR3 residues: CASSLPTSVGDTQYF.